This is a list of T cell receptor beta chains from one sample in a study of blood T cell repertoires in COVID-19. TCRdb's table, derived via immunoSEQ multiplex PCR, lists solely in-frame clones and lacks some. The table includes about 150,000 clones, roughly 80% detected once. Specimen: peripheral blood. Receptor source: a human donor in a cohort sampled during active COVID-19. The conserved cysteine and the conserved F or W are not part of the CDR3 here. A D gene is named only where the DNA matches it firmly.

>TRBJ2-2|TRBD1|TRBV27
ASSSPGQGDGELF
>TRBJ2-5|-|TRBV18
ASSPVLGDGTQY
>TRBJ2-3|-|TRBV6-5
ASLAEITDTQY
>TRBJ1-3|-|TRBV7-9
ASSLEGVGTIY
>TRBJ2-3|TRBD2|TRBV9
ASSPRGSGSPDTQY
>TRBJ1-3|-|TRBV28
ASSPPGDSGNTIY
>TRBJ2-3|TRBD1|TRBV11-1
ASSIEPPDRDGEQY
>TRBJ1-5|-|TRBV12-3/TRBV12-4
ASSQGLKGPQH
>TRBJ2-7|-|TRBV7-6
ASSPAVTGPWEQY
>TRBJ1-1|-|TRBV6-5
ASTQRAGNTEAF
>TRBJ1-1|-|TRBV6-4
ASSDAQMNTEAF
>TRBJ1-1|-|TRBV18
ASSPRGAGVMNTEAF
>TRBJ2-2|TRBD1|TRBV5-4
ASSLGQGAGELF
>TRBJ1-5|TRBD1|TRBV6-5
ASSITGDRPQH
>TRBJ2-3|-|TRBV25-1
ASSEQSFRGDTQY
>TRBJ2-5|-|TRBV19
ASSPTLRETQY
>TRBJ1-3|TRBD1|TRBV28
ASSRPGTGAVSGNTIY
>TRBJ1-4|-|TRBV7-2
ASTLGVTSEKLF
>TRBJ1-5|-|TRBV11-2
ASSLDPLSNQPQH
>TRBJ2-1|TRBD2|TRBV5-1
ASSLAGAGGVDEQF
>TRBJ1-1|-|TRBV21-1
ASSKVFGRGRTEAF
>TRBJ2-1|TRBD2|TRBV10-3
AISDLAGDNEQF
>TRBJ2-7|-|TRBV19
ATRGKASSSYEQY
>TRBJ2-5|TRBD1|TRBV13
ASSSWTGGSQETQY
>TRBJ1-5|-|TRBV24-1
ATSDLEQADQPQH
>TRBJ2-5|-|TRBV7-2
ASSLAWGPETQY
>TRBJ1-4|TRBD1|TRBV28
ASSFNGQGAFTNEKLF
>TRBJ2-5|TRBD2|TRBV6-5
ASSYRLAGVQETQY
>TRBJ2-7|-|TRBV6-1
ASSDEGTGSSYEQY
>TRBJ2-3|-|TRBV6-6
ASSYGQFTDTQY
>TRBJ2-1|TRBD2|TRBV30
AWSWGGNNEQF
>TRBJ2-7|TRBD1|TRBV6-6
ASTPGQGSYEQY
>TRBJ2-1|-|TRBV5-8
ASSHGTEQF
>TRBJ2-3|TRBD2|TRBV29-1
SVVPSGSHTDTQY
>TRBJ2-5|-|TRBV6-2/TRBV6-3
ASSWTQGGETQY
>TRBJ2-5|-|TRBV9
ASSVESRLGETQY
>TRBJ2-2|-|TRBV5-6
ASSYPGEAGELF
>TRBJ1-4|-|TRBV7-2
ASSLEAAAGKLF
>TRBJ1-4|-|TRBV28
ASSLSTGPNEKLF
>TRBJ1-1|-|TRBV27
ASSFDTFTEAF
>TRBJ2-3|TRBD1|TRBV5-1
ASSPGDRDADTQY
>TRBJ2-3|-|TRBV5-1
ASSSPSTDTQY
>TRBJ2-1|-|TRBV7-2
ASSSQAGRNEQF
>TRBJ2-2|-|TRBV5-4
ASSPDGPAEGGELF
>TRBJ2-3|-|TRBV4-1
ASSSYGQGSTDTQY
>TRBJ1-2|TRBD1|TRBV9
ASSAYWTGLGYGYT
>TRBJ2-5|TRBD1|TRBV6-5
ASRTGTEETQY
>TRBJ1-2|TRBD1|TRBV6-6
ASRIRQGDYGYT
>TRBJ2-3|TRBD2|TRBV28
ASNSGSGVWGTDTQY
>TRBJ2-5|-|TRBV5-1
ASSLSGLQETQY
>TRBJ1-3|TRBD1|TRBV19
ASSTGTGGDTIY
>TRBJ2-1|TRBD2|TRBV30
AWSTTSGHYNEQF
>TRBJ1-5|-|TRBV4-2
ASSQDAGNNQPQH
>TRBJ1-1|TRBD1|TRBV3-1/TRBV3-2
ASSGNRDRNTEAF
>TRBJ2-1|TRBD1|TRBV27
ASSLGTGGGDEQF